This is a list of T cell receptor beta chains from one sample in a study of regulatory T cells in long-lasting Graves disease. TCRdb reprocessed the multiplex PCR reads via MiXCR and lists one record per CDR3 protein. The data show hundreds of thousands of distinct CDR3 sequences, with approximately 13% seen just once and more than 8.5% held by the top ten. These data also featured in a second study, about T cells in Graves' hyperthyroidism and ophthalmopathy.

This sample comprised peripheral blood mononuclear cells (PBMCs), obtained at new diagnosis, from a patient treated with antithyroid drugs. The receptors were gathered from a man aged 30-40 years with Graves disease. Both conserved end residues are part of each CDR3. Clone sizes are given selectively: once, few, many, or a class where the clone is expanded.

>TRBV24-1|NA
CATSDSPDQGNTIYF
>TRBV20-1|few
CSALTTGTGSHNEQFF
>TRBV19|few
CASSITGLAGSVEQFF
>TRBV11-2|few
CASSPTPGQGAGNQPQHF
>TRBV18|few
CASSPPTMMGGNEQFF
>TRBV24-1|many
CATSEAGTDTQYF
>TRBV7-9|many
CASSLAVAGGNNEQFF
>TRBV11-2|few
CASSLQGRQYF
>TRBV5-4|NA
CASSLKGSSTDTQYF
>TRBV5-1|many
CASSLWTGLAAYGYTF
>TRBV25-1|once
CASSLGGRGSTDTQYF
>TRBV4-1|few
CASSPGSLGKGETQYF
>TRBV2|many
CASSGDSVYEQYF
>TRBV18|few
CASSPPARYYGYTF
>TRBV30|many
CAWRPSAYGYTF
>TRBV20-1|many
CSARDPWSPFYNEQFF
>TRBV19|few
CASSSGRAGNEQFF
>TRBV2|many
CASSERGGGLAKNIQYF
>TRBV20-1|many
CSAPRTGGSETQYF
>TRBV7-9|many
CASSLLTEETQYF
>TRBV5-4|NA
CASSSGERLNTGELFF
>TRBV5-6|few
CASSSVRGYYTF
>TRBV6-5|many
CASSYSGGSTDTQYF
>TRBV9|NA
CASSANELDRAVSGELFF
>TRBV6-1|many
CASHSGGSNNEQFF
>TRBV20-1|few
CSAKSPRESTDTQYF
>TRBV6-1|many
CASSPGYYNEQFF
>TRBV5-1|many
CASSRASGTFVDTQYF
>TRBV11-1|many
CASSFVTVGTEAFF
>TRBV12-5|many
CASGSGLAGTYEQYF
>TRBV2|many
CASSGEVGEKLFF
>TRBV6-2/TRBV6-3|few
CASSYRRGTGELFF
>TRBV6-1|few
CASEKSSGSGNEQFF
>TRBV9|many
CASSETGGNQPQHF
>TRBV7-2|many
CASSRGEGQYF
>TRBV12-3/TRBV12-4|many
CASSQGEAARRYGYTF
>TRBV24-1|many
CATSDYGTGNEQFF
>TRBV30|NA
CAWSVNNYGYTF
>TRBV20-1|many
CSASEPGTSDNEQFF
>TRBV12-3/TRBV12-4|NA
CASRPHPAITQYF
>TRBV3-1|NA
CASSQGEGSYEQYF
>TRBV6-1|many
CASSTGRQLNTEAFF
>TRBV9|few
CASSVNSRTGELFF
>TRBV29-1|few
CSVRGTLSSEQYF
>TRBV19|few
CASSLSLTEAFF
>TRBV15|NA
CATSDHRQTTDQFF
>TRBV7-9|many
CASSAGTSGTYEQYF
>TRBV2|many
CASSDRGVPTDTQYF
>TRBV18|many
CASSPNRGQEAFF
>TRBV15|many
CATSRDLGAGQPQHF
>TRBV4-1|few
CASSPKWAGTPAEQYF
>TRBV12-3/TRBV12-4|NA
CASSYPGTNEQYF
>TRBV11-2|many
CASSLLRDSPYEQYF
>TRBV6-2/TRBV6-3|many
CASSPLSGPSGITQYF
>TRBV20-1|many
CSARPQETQYF